These 32 T cell receptor beta chains were sequenced from one sample in a study of molecular identifiers for immune sequencing clone quantification. TCRdb re-called the PCR reads through MiXCR, storing one row per CDR3 protein. The repertoire includes 600,000 to 650,000 distinct CDR3 sequences, nearly 20% of them detected once, and around 0.9% sits in the top ten. Sequencing input: naive CD8+ T cells from blood, with Jurkat cell RNA spiked in. Subset specified: FACS-sorted CD8+CD4-CCR7+CD45RA+ naive T cells. The receptors originated from a human donor in good health. Some libraries in this study had Jurkat cell RNA spiked in.

With regard to this clonotype: This may arise from a read error, as a much more abundant clone is one base away. The V and J genes are TRBV27 and TRBJ1-3; 8 bases align to TRBD1. The junction had 9 bases not matched to a gene; V was cut back by 2 bases and J by 9 bases. The CDR3 length is 15 residues. Germline CDR1 is MNHEY and CDR2 is SMNVEV (reference sequence). This chain's CDR3 is CASSLLSRGQGTIYF. The CDR3 DNA sequence: TGTGCCAGCAGTTTACTGTCCAGGGGGCAGGGCACCATATATTTT.

Turning to this clonotype: A much larger clonotype is one base distant, so this may be a read error. The rearrangement uses TRBV24-1 and TRBJ2-1; 9 bases are shared with TRBD2. Germline V gene lookup returns CDR1 KGHDR and CDR2 SFDVKD. This CDR3 region has 17 residues. The CDR3 reads CAASDDMAGGVYNEQFF. Here the CDR3 DNA reads TGTGCCGCCAGTGACGATATGGCGGGAGGGGTTTACAATGAGCAGTTCTTC.

The V call is TRBV6-5, the J call TRBJ2-7; D perhaps matches TRBD2 (6 bases). The length of the CDR3 is 16 residues. The germline V and J ends were trimmed by 6 bases and 1 base, with 19 bases remaining between them. Germline V gives CDR1 MNHEY, CDR2 SVGAGI. This chain's CDR3 is CASSNRVLALSYEQYF. The DNA for the CDR3 is TGTGCCAGCAGCAACCGGGTGCTAGCGCTTTCCTACGAGCAGTACTTC.

This clonotype showed up many times. The chain couples TRBV12-5 to TRBJ2-3; D may be TRBD1 (6 bases). Trimming took 7 bases from V and 0 from J, leaving 14 bases between them. This CDR3 region has 15 residues. CDR1 and CDR2 (germline): LGHNT, FRNRAP. The CDR3 sequence is CASAKGETSTDTQYF. The CDR3 region has the DNA TGTGCTAGTGCCAAGGGGGAGACTAGCACAGATACGCAGTATTTT.

To note about this clonotype: This may be a read error, as it is one base from a much larger clone. The V and J genes are TRBV5-1 and TRBJ2-1, with a weak D call TRBD2 (5 bases). The CDR3 sequence is 14 residues long. V dropped 3 bases and J dropped 2 bases, with 9 bases sitting between them. Germline V CDR1 and CDR2: SGHRS, YFSETQ. CDR3 in amino acids: CASSWSEAYNEQFF. DNA for the CDR3: TGCGCCAGCAGCTGGTCGGAGGCCTACAATGAGCAGTTCTTC.

For this clonotype: A much larger clone is a single base away; this may be a read error. The chain has TRBV7-3 and TRBJ2-5; 9 bases map to TRBD1. J lost 3 bases, V lost 4 bases, and 3 bases had no gene match. This CDR3 is 14 amino acids long. The germline V gene has CDR1 SGHTA and CDR2 FQGTGA. CDR3 in DNA: TGTGCCAGCAGCTCGACAGGGGGAGAAGAGACCCAGTACTTC. Amino acid sequence: CASSSTGGEETQYF.

This clonotype was found a few times. The CDR3 DNA sequence: TGTGCCAGCAGCGAAACGGGTAGCGGGGGCCTCACCTACGAGCAGTACTTC. Protein sequence: CASSETGSGGLTYEQYF. V and J are TRBV2 and TRBJ2-7; 9 bases line up with TRBD2. CDR3 length: 17 residues. The V segment lost 6 bases and the J segment 2 bases; nucleotides outside the gene matches: 14. Germline V lookup: CDR1 SNHLY, CDR2 FYNNEI.

This chain uses TRBV7-2 with TRBJ2-2; 9 bases align to TRBD2. The length of the CDR3 is 17 residues. Germline loops: CDR1 SGHTA, CDR2 FQGNSA. The V gene end was trimmed by 6 bases and the J gene end by 4 bases; junction bases not matched to a gene: 12. CDR3 in amino acids: CASSFALAGLSTGELFF. CDR3 nucleotide sequence: TGTGCCAGCAGTTTCGCGCTAGCGGGATTGTCCACCGGGGAGCTGTTTTTT. The variable domain in full, completed from reference TRBV7-2 and TRBJ2-2, reads GAGVSQSPSNKVTEKGKDVELRCDPISGHTALYWYRQSLGQGLEFLIYFQGNSAPDKSGLPSDRFSAERTGGSVSTLTIQRTQQEDSAVYLCASSFALAGLSTGELFFGEGSRLTVL.

This clonotype was seen at least ten times. The chain recombines TRBV13 with TRBJ2-2; either TRBD1 or TRBD2 may fit D (5 bases each). CDR1 PRHDT and CDR2 FYEKMQ come from the germline V gene (reference sequence). Trimming left V 7 bases short and J 5 bases short, with 17 bases between. The CDR3 has 15 residues. The CDR3 nucleotides read TGTGCCAGCATTACGTCGCTAGCAGGGACCGGGGAGCTGTTTTTT. This codes for CASITSLAGTGELFF.

This clonotype was detected many times. V and J are TRBV12-3 or TRBV12-4 and TRBJ1-1; D ambiguous. Trimming left V 6 bases short and J 0 bases short, with 5 bases between. This CDR3 is built from 12 residues. CDR3 region: CASSNMNTEAFF. In nucleotides, the CDR3 is TGTGCCAGCAGCAACATGAACACTGAAGCTTTCTTT.

This clonotype was picked up a small number of times. The chain is built from TRBV11-2 and TRBJ2-2; 8 bases are a match to TRBD2. The CDR3 extends over 17 amino acids. V lost 4 bases to trimming and J lost 2 bases; unmatched junction nucleotides: 9. Germline V CDR1 and CDR2: SGHAT, FQNNGV. CDR3: CASSSYPSGPNTGELFF. The DNA for the CDR3 is TGTGCCAGCAGCTCCTACCCTAGCGGGCCAAACACCGGGGAGCTGTTTTTT.

Turning to this clonotype: This could be a read error, since a much larger clone is one nucleotide away. The chain carries TRBV7-9 and TRBJ2-5; 8 bases match TRBD1. There are 18 residues in the CDR3. V gave up 1 base and J gave up 1 base; unmatched junction bases: 11. Germline values: CDR1 SEHNR, CDR2 FQNEAQ (reference sequence). CDR3 protein: CASSLGMTGDPIQETQYF. In DNA form, the CDR3 reads TGTGCCAGCAGCTTAGGTATGACAGGGGATCCAATCCAAGAGACCCAGTACTTC.

Notes on this clonotype: This clone may be a read error of a much larger clone one base away. The chain's CDR3 is CASSLAGNAYEQYF. The CDR3 coding sequence is TGTGCCAGCAGCTTAGCCGGGAATGCTTACGAGCAGTACTTC. The gene calls are TRBV7-9 and TRBJ2-7; tentative D call: TRBD2 (5 bases). Deletions cut 0 bases from V and 4 bases from J, with 10 bases between. The germline gives CDR1 SEHNR, CDR2 FQNEAQ (reference sequence). The CDR3 is 14 amino acids.

This clonotype has ten or more counts. The chain uses TRBV12-3 or TRBV12-4 and TRBJ1-5; D may be TRBD1 (6 bases). V lost 5 bases, J lost 5 bases, and 22 bases lay in between. The CDR3 is made up of 17 amino acids. The CDR3, as DNA: TGTGCCAGCAGTCCCCCCCCCCACCAGGGGATGGATCAGCCCCAGCATTTT. Its protein is CASSPPPHQGMDQPQHF.

This clonotype was detected ten times or more. The rearrangement uses TRBV29-1 and TRBJ1-2; TRBD1 matches 8 bases. The germline gives CDR1 SQVTM, CDR2 ANQGSEA. Unmatched junction bases numbered 1, after V lost 1 base and J lost 3 bases. The CDR3 has 13 amino acids. CDR3 region: CSVEGQGHYGYTF. The CDR3 nucleotides read TGCAGCGTTGAAGGACAGGGGCACTATGGCTACACCTTC. The entire variable domain, with the rest obtained from reference TRBV29-1 and TRBJ1-2, is as follows: SAVISQKPSRDICQRGTSLTIQCQVDSQVTMMFWYRQQPGQSLTLIATANQGSEATYESGFVIDKFPISRPNLTFSTLTVSNMSPEDSSIYLCSVEGQGHYGYTFGSGTRLTVV.

Comment on this clonotype: A much bigger clone sits one base away, suggesting this may be a read error. The chain couples TRBV14 to TRBJ2-7; D is unclear. With 5 bases removed from V and 4 bases from J, the gap between germline ends came to 9 bases. CDR3 length equals 12 residues. The germline CDR1 and CDR2 sequences are SGHDN and FVKESK. The CDR3, as DNA: TGTGCCAGCAGCACCCACGGTTACGAGCAGTACTTC. This sequence encodes CASSTHGYEQYF. The entire variable domain, with the rest obtained from reference TRBV14 and TRBJ2-7, is as follows: EAGVTQFPSHSVIEKGQTVTLRCDPISGHDNLYWYRRVMGKEIKFLLHFVKESKQDESGMPNNRFLAERTGGTYSTLKVQPAELEDSGVYFCASSTHGYEQYFGPGTRLTVT.

This clonotype was detected many times. The chain employs TRBV20-1 and TRBJ1-2, with 7 nucleotides matching TRBD1. Germline loops: CDR1 DFQATT, CDR2 SNEGSKA (reference sequence). Trimming took 6 bases from V and 1 from J; bases not matched to a gene: 11. The CDR3 covers 15 residues. The CDR3 here is CSATFWDSYNYGYTF. DNA for the CDR3: TGCAGTGCCACCTTCTGGGACAGCTATAACTATGGCTACACCTTC.

To note about this clonotype: A read error may be the cause here, since a much bigger clone is one base away. The genes are TRBV29-1 and TRBJ2-7; 10 bases agree with TRBD1. This CDR3 has 14 amino acids. The germline V gene encodes CDR1 SQVTM and CDR2 ANQGSEA. CDR3 sequence reads: CSVEDRDRGYGQYF. DNA for the CDR3: TGCAGCGTTGAAGATCGGGACAGGGGCTACGGGCAGTACTTC.

This clonotype has at least ten counts. The CDR3, as DNA: TGTGCCAGCAGCTTGATTTACAATGAGCAGTTCTTC. This encodes CASSLIYNEQFF. V and J are TRBV7-2 and TRBJ2-1, with D unclear. V was shortened by 3 bases and J by 4 bases, with 4 bases between the two germline ends. The CDR3 runs to 12 residues. Germline assignment: CDR1 SGHTA and CDR2 FQGNSA.

The V gene is TRBV28, the J gene TRBJ1-1; unclear D gene. Germline V gene lookup returns CDR1 MDHEN and CDR2 SYDVKM. This CDR3 region has 12 residues. Trimming left V 7 bases short and J 2 bases short, with 8 bases between. The CDR3, as DNA: TGTGCCAGCACCTCGGATAACACTGAAGCTTTCTTT. Its translation is CASTSDNTEAFF.

This clonotype was seen ten or more times. This chain uses TRBV20-1 with TRBJ1-1, with 9 nucleotides matching TRBD1. V was clipped by 6 bases and J by 6 bases; unmatched bases: 11. Germline-derived CDR1 and CDR2 are DFQATT and SNEGSKA (reference sequence). The CDR3 is made up of 14 amino acids. CDR3 sequence: CSATIQGAGAEAFF. CDR3 nucleotides: TGCAGTGCCACCATACAGGGGGCGGGCGCTGAAGCTTTCTTT.

The table lists this clonotype with a few counts. The rearrangement joins TRBV4-3 to TRBJ2-1; maybe TRBD2 (5 bases). Looked up from germline, CDR1 is LGHNA and CDR2 is YSLEER. The CDR3 spans 15 residues. Trimming took off 0 bases at V and 7 bases at J, with 13 bases between the two ends. The CDR3 DNA reads TGCGCCAGCAGCCAAGAACTAGACTGGAGGAATGAGCAGTTCTTC. Translated: CASSQELDWRNEQFF.

Concerning this clonotype itself: A single base separates this from a much larger clone, so it may be a read error. The rearrangement uses TRBV2 and TRBJ1-4; perhaps TRBD1 as D (5 bases). CDR1 is SNHLY and CDR2 is FYNNEI in the germline V gene. The CDR3 has 15 residues. CDR3 protein: CASSVGPSTNERLFF. In DNA form, the CDR3 reads TGTGCCAGCAGTGTGGGACCTTCAACTAATGAAAGACTGTTTTTT.

The genes are TRBV9 and TRBJ2-5; 10 nucleotides line up with TRBD2. The CDR3 extends over 16 amino acids. In germline, CDR1 is SGDLS, CDR2 YYNGEE. V shed 3 bases and J 5 bases; nucleotides not matched to a gene: 10. The CDR3 protein is CASSALSGGVSETQYF. In DNA, the CDR3 is TGTGCCAGCAGCGCCCTCAGCGGGGGGGTCTCTGAGACCCAGTACTTC.

A few counts support this clonotype. The rearrangement uses TRBV9 and TRBJ2-5; 14 bases align to TRBD2. Germline V gives CDR1 SGDLS, CDR2 YYNGEE. The length of the CDR3 is 18 residues. V lost 0 bases and J lost 2; bases outside the gene matches: 6. CDR3 sequence reads: CASSVGLAGGLRQETQYF. The CDR3 bases are TGTGCCAGCAGCGTAGGACTAGCGGGAGGGTTAAGACAAGAGACCCAGTACTTC. Full variable domain (outside the CDR3, taken from reference TRBV9 and TRBJ2-5): DSGVTQTPKHLITATGQRVTLRCSPRSGDLSVYWYQQSLDQGLQFLIQYYNGEERAKGNILERFSAQQFPDLHSELNLSSLELGDSALYFCASSVGLAGGLRQETQYFGPGTRLLVL.

The V call is TRBV5-4, the J call TRBJ2-7, with 7 bases identical to TRBD1. V lost 0 bases and J lost 2; bases outside the gene matches: 11. Germline assignment: CDR1 SGHNT and CDR2 YYREEE (reference sequence). The CDR3 contains 17 residues. CDR3 region: CASSLAEMGTATYEQYF. For the CDR3, the DNA is TGTGCCAGCAGCTTGGCCGAGATGGGGACAGCGACCTACGAGCAGTACTTC.

Notes on this clonotype: This may be a read error, as it is one base from a much larger clone. The rearrangement links TRBV30 to TRBJ2-3; tentatively, D is TRBD2 (6 bases). Germline CDR1 GTSNPN, CDR2 SVGIG (reference sequence). This CDR3 contains 17 residues. V was shortened by 3 bases and J by 3 bases, with 22 bases between the two germline ends. The CDR3 coding sequence is TGTGCCTGGAGGACCGGGGTGGAGCGGGCCGGGACAGATACGCAGTATTTT. Amino acids: CAWRTGVERAGTDTQYF.

About this clonotype itself: Just one base apart from a much larger clone, this may be a read error. The V call is TRBV13, the J call TRBJ2-7; 11 bases fit TRBD2. After removal of 4 bases from V and 1 base from J, the junction contained 3 bases not matched to a gene. In germline, CDR1 is PRHDT, CDR2 FYEKMQ (reference sequence). The CDR3 contains 15 residues. In DNA, the CDR3 is TGTGCCAGCAGCTCGGGACTAGCGGCATCCTACGAGCAGTACTTC. Amino acid sequence: CASSSGLAASYEQYF.

This clonotype is a singleton in its sample. This clone may be a read error of a much larger clone one base away. The J gene is TRBJ2-1, the V gene TRBV20-1, with D tentatively TRBD2 (6 bases). The V gene's germline CDR1 is DFQATT and CDR2 SNEGSKA (reference sequence). The CDR3 is 15 residues long. The CDR3 here is CSTSKTGSPNGEQFF. The CDR3 DNA reads as TGCAGTACTAGCAAAACCGGGAGCCCCAATGGTGAGCAGTTCTTC.

This sequence joins TRBV4-1 and TRBJ2-7; the match to TRBD2 covers 7 bases. With V trimmed by 4 bases and J by 4 bases, 7 bases remained unmatched. CDR1 MGHRA and CDR2 YSYEKL come from the germline V gene. The CDR3 contains 14 residues. CDR3 nucleotides: TGCGCCAGCAGCCGGGAGGGTTTAAGGTACGAGCAGTACTTC. It is translated as CASSREGLRYEQYF.

This clonotype occurred many times. The CDR3 sequence: CASSYSRGRYEQYF. For the CDR3, the DNA is TGTGCCAGCAGTTACTCGCGAGGGAGATACGAGCAGTACTTC. The J gene is TRBJ2-7, the V gene TRBV6-5; D perhaps matches TRBD2 (5 bases). This CDR3 is 14 amino acids long. With 0 bases removed from V and 4 bases from J, the gap between germline ends came to 10 bases. CDR1 and CDR2 from the germline V gene are MNHEY and SVGAGI.

This clonotype was seen ten or more times. This rearrangement joins TRBV5-6 to TRBJ2-7; D remains unclear. The V gene's germline CDR1 is SGHDT and CDR2 YYEEEE. The CDR3 has 12 amino acids. V shed 2 bases and J shed 3 bases, with 6 bases lying between them. This chain's CDR3 is CASSFSRYEQYF. DNA of the CDR3: TGTGCCAGCAGCTTTTCCCGCTACGAGCAGTACTTC.